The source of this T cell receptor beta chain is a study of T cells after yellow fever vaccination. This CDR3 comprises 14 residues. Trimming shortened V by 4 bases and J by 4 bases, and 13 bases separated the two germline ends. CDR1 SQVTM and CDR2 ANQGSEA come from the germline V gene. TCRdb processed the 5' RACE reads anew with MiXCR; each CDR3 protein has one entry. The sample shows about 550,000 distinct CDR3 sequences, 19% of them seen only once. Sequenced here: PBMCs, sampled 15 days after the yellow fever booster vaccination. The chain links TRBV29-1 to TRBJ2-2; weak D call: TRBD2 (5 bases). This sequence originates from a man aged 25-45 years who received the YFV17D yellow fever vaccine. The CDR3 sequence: CSVGEGQSTGELFF. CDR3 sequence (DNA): TGCAGCGTTGGAGAGGGCCAGAGCACCGGGGAGCTGTTTTTT.